Detailed here is one TCR beta chain. Per the germline V gene, CDR1 is MDHEN and CDR2 is SYDVKM. The CDR3 spans 14 residues. With 2 bases removed from V and 1 base from J, the gap between germline ends came to 7 bases. The primer mix had 60 Vbeta and 13 Jbeta primers. Data came from immunoSEQ multiplex PCR; TCRdb stores just in-frame clones and leaves some out. The sample lists 150,000 to 200,000 clones, less than 85% occurring once. This sample is part of a study of cytomegalovirus exposure and HLA in healthy donors. V and J are TRBV28 and TRBJ2-3, with a possible D match to TRBD2 (6 bases). The sample consisted of PBMCs. The TCR originated in a boy aged 2 to 10 in good health and CMV-seronegative. The CDR3 here is CASSLVAGTDTQYF. The CDR3 region has the DNA TGTGCCAGCAGTTTAGTAGCGGGCACAGATACGCAGTATTTT.